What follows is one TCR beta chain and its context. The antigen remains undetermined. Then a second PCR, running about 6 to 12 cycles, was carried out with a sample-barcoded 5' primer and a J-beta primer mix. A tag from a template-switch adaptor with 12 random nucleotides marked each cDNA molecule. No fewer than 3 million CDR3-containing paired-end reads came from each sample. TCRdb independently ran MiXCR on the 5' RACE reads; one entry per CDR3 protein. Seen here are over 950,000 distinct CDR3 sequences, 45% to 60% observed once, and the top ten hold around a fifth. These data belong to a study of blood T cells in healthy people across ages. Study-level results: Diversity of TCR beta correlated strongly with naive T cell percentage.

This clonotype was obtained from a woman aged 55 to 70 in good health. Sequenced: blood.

In DNA, the CDR3 is TGTGCCAGCAAAGCGGGAGAGGATGGGCAGGAGCAGTACTTC. Translation: CASKAGEDGQEQYF. V usage is TRBV6-2 or TRBV6-3 and J usage is TRBJ2-7, with 8 positions matching TRBD2. The CDR3 has 14 residues. Germline V gene data show CDR1 as MNHEY and CDR2 as SVGEGT. The V segment lost 7 bases and the J segment 7 bases; nucleotides outside the gene matches: 12.